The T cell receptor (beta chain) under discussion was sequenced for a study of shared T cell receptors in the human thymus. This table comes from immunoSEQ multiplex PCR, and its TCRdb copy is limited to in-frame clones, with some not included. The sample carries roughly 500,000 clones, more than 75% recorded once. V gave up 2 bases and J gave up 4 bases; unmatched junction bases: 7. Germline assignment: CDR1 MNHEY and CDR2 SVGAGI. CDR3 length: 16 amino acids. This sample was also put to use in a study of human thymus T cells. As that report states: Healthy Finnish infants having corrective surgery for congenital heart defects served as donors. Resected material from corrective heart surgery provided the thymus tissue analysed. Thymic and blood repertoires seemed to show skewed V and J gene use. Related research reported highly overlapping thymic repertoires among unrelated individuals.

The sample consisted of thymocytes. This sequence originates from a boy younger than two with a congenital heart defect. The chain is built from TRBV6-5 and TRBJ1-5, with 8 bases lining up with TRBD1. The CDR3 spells CASSYRTGPGNQPQHF. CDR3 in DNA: TGTGCCAGCAGTTACCGGACAGGGCCAGGGAATCAGCCCCAGCATTTT.